This TCR beta chain is from a study of blood T cell repertoires in COVID-19. Study context: Samples taken during acute and convalescent COVID-19 were collected in the United States, Italy and Spain. PBMCs, B-cell-depleted T cells, or T cells were the source of the cDNA or gDNA that made up the material.

This CDR3 has 14 residues. V was clipped by 5 bases and J by 4 bases; unmatched bases: 6. Germline CDR1 is SGHRS and CDR2 is YFSETQ. Study processing details: Quantification of nucleated cells was approximated via reference gene primer amplification. TCRdb's copy holds only in-frame clones and misses some; the assay was immunoSEQ multiplex PCR. V, J and clone size reflect that table, while D and trimming were determined from the DNA. The sample shows about 260,000 clones, about nine tenths of them seen only once. A remark on this clone: At the DNA level, this CDR3 is encoded by other sequences in the same sample as well.

Sequencing was performed on peripheral blood. This chain connects TRBV5-1 to TRBJ1-1; 9 nucleotides align to TRBD1. This clonotype originated in a woman in her thirties or forties who had recovered from COVID-19. CDR3 sequence: CASSLQGAGTEAFF. As DNA, the CDR3 is TGCGCCAGCAGTTTACAGGGGGCAGGCACTGAAGCTTTCTTT.